The clone carrying this T cell receptor (beta chain) was found a few times. Its specificity is not known. The sample is drawn from a study of beta chain features in type 1 diabetes. Per the germline V gene, CDR1 is LNHDA and CDR2 is SQIVND (reference sequence). The CDR3 spans 13 residues. As every portion of the isolated RNA was reverse transcribed, the sequencing read expressed TCRB transcripts. TCRdb's table, derived via immunoSEQ multiplex PCR, lists solely in-frame clones and lacks some. The repertoire holds around 180,000 clones, with 6.5% to 9.5% as singletons. Study results and limitations: Moderate yet significant TCRB CDR3 shortening was seen in Type 1 diabetes patients in all four CD4+ subsets.

The rearrangement links TRBV19 to TRBJ1-1; 8 nucleotides match TRBD1. The specimen sequenced was central memory CD4+ T cells from blood. This TCR was sampled from a woman between 35 and 50 years old with type 1 diabetes. CDR3 sequence (DNA): TGTGTCACCAGAGCAGGGGGCAGGAGTGAAGCTTTCTTT. Translating gives CVTRAGGRSEAFF.